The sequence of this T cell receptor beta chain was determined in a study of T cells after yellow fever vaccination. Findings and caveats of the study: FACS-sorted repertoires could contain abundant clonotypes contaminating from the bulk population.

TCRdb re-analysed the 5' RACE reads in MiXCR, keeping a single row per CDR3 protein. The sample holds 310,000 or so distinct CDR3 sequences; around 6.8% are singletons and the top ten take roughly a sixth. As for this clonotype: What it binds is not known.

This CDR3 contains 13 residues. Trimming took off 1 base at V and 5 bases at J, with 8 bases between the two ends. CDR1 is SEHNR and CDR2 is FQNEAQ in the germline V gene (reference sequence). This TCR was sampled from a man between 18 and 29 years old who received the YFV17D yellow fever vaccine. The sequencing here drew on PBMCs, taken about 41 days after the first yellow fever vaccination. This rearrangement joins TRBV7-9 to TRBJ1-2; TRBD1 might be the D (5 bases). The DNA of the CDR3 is TGTGCCAGCAGCTTAGAGACAGAATATGGCTACACCTTC. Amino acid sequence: CASSLETEYGYTF.